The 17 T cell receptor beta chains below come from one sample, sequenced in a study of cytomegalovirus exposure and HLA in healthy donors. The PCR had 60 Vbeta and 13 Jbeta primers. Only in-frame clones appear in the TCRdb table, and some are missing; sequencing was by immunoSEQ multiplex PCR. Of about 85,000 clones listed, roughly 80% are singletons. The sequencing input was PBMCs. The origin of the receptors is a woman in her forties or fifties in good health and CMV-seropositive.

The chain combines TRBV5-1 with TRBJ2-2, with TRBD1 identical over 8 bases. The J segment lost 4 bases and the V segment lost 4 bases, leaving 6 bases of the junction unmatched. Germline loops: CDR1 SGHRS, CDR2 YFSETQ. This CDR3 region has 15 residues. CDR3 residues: CASSQDRVRTGELFF. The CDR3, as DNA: TGCGCCAGCAGCCAGGACAGGGTTCGCACCGGGGAGCTGTTTTTT.

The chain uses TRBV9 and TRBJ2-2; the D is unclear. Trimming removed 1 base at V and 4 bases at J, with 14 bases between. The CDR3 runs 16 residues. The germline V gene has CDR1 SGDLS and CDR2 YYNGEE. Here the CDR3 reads CASSVTPLVGTGELFF. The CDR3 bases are TGTGCCAGCAGCGTAACCCCGCTAGTGGGCACCGGGGAGCTGTTTTTT. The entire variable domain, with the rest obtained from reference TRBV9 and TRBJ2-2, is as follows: DSGVTQTPKHLITATGQRVTLRCSPRSGDLSVYWYQQSLDQGLQFLIQYYNGEERAKGNILERFSAQQFPDLHSELNLSSLELGDSALYFCASSVTPLVGTGELFFGEGSRLTVL.

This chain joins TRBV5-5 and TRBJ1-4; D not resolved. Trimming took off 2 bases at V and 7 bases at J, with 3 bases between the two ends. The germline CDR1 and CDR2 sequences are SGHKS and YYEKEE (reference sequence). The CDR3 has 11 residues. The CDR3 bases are TGTGCCAGCAGCTTCGTTGAAAAACTGTTTTTT. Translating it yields CASSFVEKLFF. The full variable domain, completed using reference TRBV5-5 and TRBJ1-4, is DAGVTQSPTHLIKTRGQQVTLRCSPISGHKSVSWYQQVLGQGPQFIFQYYEKEERGRGNFPDRFSARQFPNYSSELNVNALLLGDSALYLCASSFVEKLFFGSGTQLSVL.

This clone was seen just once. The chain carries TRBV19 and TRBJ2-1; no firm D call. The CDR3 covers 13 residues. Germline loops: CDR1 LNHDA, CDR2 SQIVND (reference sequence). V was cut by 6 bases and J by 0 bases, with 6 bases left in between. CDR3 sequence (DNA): TGTGCCAGTAGCCGGAGCTCCTACAATGAGCAGTTCTTC. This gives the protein CASSRSSYNEQFF.

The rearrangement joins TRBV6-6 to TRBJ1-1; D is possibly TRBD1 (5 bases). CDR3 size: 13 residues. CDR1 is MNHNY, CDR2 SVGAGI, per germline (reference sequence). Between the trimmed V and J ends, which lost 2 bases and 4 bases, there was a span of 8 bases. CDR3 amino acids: CASSYRGGTEAFF. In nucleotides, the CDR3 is TGTGCCAGCAGTTACCGGGGGGGCACTGAAGCTTTCTTT.

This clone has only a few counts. This CDR3 reads CASSRAGTGMNQPQHF. The CDR3 DNA follows: TGTGCCAGCAGCCGTGCCGGGACAGGCATGAATCAGCCCCAGCATTTT. The V gene is TRBV14, the J gene TRBJ1-5, with TRBD1 matching 8 bases. J lost 4 bases, V lost 4 bases, and 9 bases had no gene match. The CDR3 consists of 16 residues. The germline CDR1 and CDR2 sequences are SGHDN and FVKESK.

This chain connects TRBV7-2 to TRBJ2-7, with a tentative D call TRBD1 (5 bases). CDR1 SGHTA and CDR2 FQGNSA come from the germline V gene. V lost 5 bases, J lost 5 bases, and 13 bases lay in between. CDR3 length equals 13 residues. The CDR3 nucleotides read TGTGCCAGCAGCCCGTCAGGGTTAGACGAGCAGTACTTC. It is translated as CASSPSGLDEQYF.

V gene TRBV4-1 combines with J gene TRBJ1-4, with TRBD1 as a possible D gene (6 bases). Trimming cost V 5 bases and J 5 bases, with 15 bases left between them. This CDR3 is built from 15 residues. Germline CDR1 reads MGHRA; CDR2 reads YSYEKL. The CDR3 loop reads CASSVTQGRNEKLFF. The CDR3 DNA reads TGCGCCAGCAGCGTAACACAGGGACGAAATGAAAAACTGTTTTTT.

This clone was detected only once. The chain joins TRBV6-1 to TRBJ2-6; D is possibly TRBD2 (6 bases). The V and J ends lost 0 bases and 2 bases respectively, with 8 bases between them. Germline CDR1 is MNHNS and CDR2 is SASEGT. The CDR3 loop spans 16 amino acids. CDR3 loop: CASSEAGGAGANVLTF. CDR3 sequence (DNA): TGTGCCAGCAGTGAAGCGGGGGGAGCTGGGGCCAACGTCCTGACTTTC.

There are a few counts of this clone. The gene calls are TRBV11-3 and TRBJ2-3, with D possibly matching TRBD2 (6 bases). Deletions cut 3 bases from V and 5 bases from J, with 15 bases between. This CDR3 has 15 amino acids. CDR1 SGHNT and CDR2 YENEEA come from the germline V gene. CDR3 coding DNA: TGTGCCAGCAGCTTCGGGGCGGGACCCAAAGATACGCAGTATTTT. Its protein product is CASSFGAGPKDTQYF.

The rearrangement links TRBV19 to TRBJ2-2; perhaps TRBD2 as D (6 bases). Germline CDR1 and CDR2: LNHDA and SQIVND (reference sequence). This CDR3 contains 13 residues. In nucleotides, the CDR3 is TGTGCTTCACGGCGGGGGAACACCGGGGAGCTGTTTTTT. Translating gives CASRRGNTGELFF.

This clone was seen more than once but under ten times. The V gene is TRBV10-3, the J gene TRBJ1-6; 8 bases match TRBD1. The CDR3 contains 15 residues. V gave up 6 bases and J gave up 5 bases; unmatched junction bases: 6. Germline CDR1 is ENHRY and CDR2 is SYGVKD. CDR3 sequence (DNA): TGTGCCATCAGCTCAGGGGGCGCGCATAATTCACCCCTCCACTTT. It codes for CAISSGGAHNSPLHF.

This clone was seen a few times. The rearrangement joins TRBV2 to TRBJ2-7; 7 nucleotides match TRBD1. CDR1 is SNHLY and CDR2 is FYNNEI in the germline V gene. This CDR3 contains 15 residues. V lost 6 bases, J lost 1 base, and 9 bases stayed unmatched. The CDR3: CASRIDRASSYEQYF. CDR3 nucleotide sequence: TGTGCCAGCAGGATCGACAGGGCCTCGTCCTACGAGCAGTACTTC.

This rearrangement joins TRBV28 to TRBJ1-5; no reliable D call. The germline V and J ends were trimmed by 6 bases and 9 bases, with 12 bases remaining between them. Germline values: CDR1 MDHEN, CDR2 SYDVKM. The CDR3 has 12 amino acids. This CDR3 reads CASSQLDLPQHF. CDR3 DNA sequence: TGTGCCAGCAGCCAACTTGATCTGCCCCAGCATTTT.

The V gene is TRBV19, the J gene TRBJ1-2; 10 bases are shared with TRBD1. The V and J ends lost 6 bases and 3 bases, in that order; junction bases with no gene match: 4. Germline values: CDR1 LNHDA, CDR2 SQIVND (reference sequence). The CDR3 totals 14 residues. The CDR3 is CASSRTGGDYGYTF. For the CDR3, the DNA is TGTGCCAGTAGCCGGACAGGGGGAGACTATGGCTACACCTTC.

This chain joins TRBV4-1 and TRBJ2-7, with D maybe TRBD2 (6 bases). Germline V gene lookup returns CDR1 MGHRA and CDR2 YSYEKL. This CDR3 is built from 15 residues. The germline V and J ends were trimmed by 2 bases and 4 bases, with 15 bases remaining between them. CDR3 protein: CASSQRDSSLYEQYF. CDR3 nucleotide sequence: TGCGCCAGCAGCCAAAGGGACTCTAGTTTGTACGAGCAGTACTTC.

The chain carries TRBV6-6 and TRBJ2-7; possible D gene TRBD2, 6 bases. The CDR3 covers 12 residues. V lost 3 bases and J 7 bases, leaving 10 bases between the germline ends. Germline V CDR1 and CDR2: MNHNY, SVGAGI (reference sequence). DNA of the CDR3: TGTGCCAGCAGTTATGGGAGGCGGGAGCAGTACGTC. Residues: CASSYGRREQYV.